Listed here is a single TCR beta chain. Its antigen is as yet unknown. Germline values: CDR1 LNHNV, CDR2 YYDKDF (reference sequence). J was trimmed by 5 bases and V by 1 base; bases with no gene match: 8. This CDR3 comprises 16 residues. Described treatment: oral pan-JAK inhibitor, 5-10 mg twice daily. These data are taken from a study of CD8+ T cells in alopecia areata. Across the study: The share of scalp area affected provided the severity score for treated patients. Notes on the study in general: Baseline CD8+ expansion's link to response remains uncertain, as there was one nonresponder.

RNA was isolated and reverse transcribed to cDNA, the sequencing template. TCRdb's copy holds only in-frame clones and misses some; the assay was immunoSEQ multiplex PCR. The profile covers approximately 210,000 clones, with 55% to 70% appearing a single time and more than 3.5% taken by the ten largest. The rearrangement joins TRBV15 to TRBJ2-1, with 7 bases fitting TRBD2. The sample was CD4+ T cells sorted from blood, taken at week 4, from a patient treated with tofacitinib. The sequence came from a human donor with alopecia areata. The CDR3 loop is CATSRGGRVGDNEQFF. CDR3 sequence (DNA): TGTGCCACCAGCAGAGGAGGGAGGGTTGGAGACAATGAGCAGTTCTTC.